These 22 T cell receptor beta chains originate from one sample sequenced in a study of PD-L1 blockade in urothelial cancer. Method: immunoSEQ multiplex PCR; TCRdb's copy keeps in-frame clones and lacks some. This sample has roughly 50,000 clones, with around 86% found just once. Stated time point: pretreatment peripheral blood. The sample in question was PBMCs, obtained around atezolizumab (anti-PD-L1) treatment. These receptors were collected from a man in his 70s with urothelial cancer.

This clone was picked up a small number of times. CDR3 in DNA: TGTGCCAGTAGTCCCCGGGTTATCAACACCGGGGAGCTGTTTTTT. Residues: CASSPRVINTGELFF. V usage is TRBV19 and J usage is TRBJ2-2; D gene uncertain. With 5 bases removed from V and 2 bases from J, the gap between germline ends came to 12 bases. The CDR3 length is 15 residues. From germline, CDR1 is LNHDA and CDR2 SQIVND (reference sequence).

V and J are TRBV18 and TRBJ2-7; 13 positions agree with TRBD2. Germline loops: CDR1 KGHSH, CDR2 LQKENI. J gave up 3 bases and V 2 bases, and 7 bases lay outside the gene matches. This CDR3 region has 17 residues. CDR3 nucleotide sequence: TGTGCCAGCTCACCAACCGGGACTAGCGGGATAGGCTACGAGCAGTACTTC. Protein: CASSPTGTSGIGYEQYF.

J is TRBJ1-2 and V is TRBV19; D remains unclear. The CDR3 consists of 14 residues. Germline-derived CDR1 and CDR2 are LNHDA and SQIVND (reference sequence). With 5 bases removed from V and 4 bases from J, the gap between germline ends came to 14 bases. The CDR3 DNA is TGTGCCAGTAGTTTTCGGGGTAGGAGCTATGGCTACACCTTC. This sequence encodes CASSFRGRSYGYTF. The full variable domain, with the rest looked up from reference TRBV19 and TRBJ1-2, is DGGITQSPKYLFRKEGQNVTLSCEQNLNHDAMYWYRQDPGQGLRLIYYSQIVNDFQKGDIAEGYSVSREKKESFPLTVTSAQKNPTAFYLCASSFRGRSYGYTFGSGTRLTVV.

Worth noting for this clone: One junction end disagrees with the germline gene, perhaps due to a read error. The rearrangement joins TRBV2 to TRBJ2-2, with 8 bases lining up with TRBD2. Germline V gene lookup returns CDR1 SNHLY and CDR2 FYNNEI. The CDR3 totals 16 residues. CDR3 sequence reads: CASREGSGSGYGELFF. The CDR3, as DNA: TGTGCCAGCAGGGAAGGCAGCGGGAGCGGGTACGGGGAGCTGTTTTTT. Full variable domain (rest looked up from reference TRBV2 and TRBJ2-2): EPEVTQTPSHQVTQMGQEVILRCVPISNHLYFYWYRQILGQKVEFLVSFYNNEISEKSEIFDDQFSVERPDGSNFTLKIRSTKLEDSAMYFCASREGSGSGYGELFFGEGSRLTVL.

This chain joins TRBV30 and TRBJ1-4; no clear D gene. The ends were cut back, 2 bases at V and 6 bases at J, with 16 bases in the middle. The CDR3 spans 15 residues. Germline assignment: CDR1 GTSNPN and CDR2 SVGIG (reference sequence). The DNA of the CDR3 is TGTGCCTGGAGTATCGGTGGGCGTTCGCATGAAAAACTGTTTTTT. Translated, it gives CAWSIGGRSHEKLFF.

J is TRBJ2-1 and V is TRBV7-9, with TRBD2 matching 9 bases. CDR1 is SEHNR and CDR2 is FQNEAQ in the germline V gene (reference sequence). Trimming at V came to 4 bases and at J to 10 bases, leaving 2 bases not matched to a gene. The length of the CDR3 is 12 residues. Here the CDR3 DNA reads TGTGCCAGCAGCTCTGGACTAGCGGAGCAGTTCTTC. Protein: CASSSGLAEQFF.

This clone has just a few counts. J is TRBJ1-4 and V is TRBV6-1; D not certain. V dropped 3 bases and J dropped 8 bases, with 13 bases sitting between them. CDR3 length: 14 residues. Germline V CDR1 and CDR2: MNHNS, SASEGT. The DNA of the CDR3 is TGTGCCAGCAGTGATACGGAGGGCTGGGAAAAACTGTTTTTT. It translates to CASSDTEGWEKLFF.

This chain links TRBV5-4 with TRBJ2-1; 11 positions agree with TRBD1. The CDR3 loop spans 17 amino acids. Trimming took 0 bases from V and 3 from J; bases not matched to a gene: 5. Germline CDR1 and CDR2: SGHNT and YYREEE (reference sequence). CDR3 coding DNA: TGTGCCAGCAGCTTGGCCCCTGGGACAGGGGGCTACAATGAGCAGTTCTTC. Amino acid sequence: CASSLAPGTGGYNEQFF.

This chain joins TRBV7-9 and TRBJ2-5, with D maybe TRBD1 (6 bases). The CDR3 is 16 amino acids. Germline values: CDR1 SEHNR, CDR2 FQNEAQ (reference sequence). V shed 1 base and J shed 2 bases, with 14 bases lying between them. CDR3 sequence: CASSLDFRRGQETQYF. The CDR3 DNA sequence: TGTGCCAGCAGCTTAGACTTCCGAAGGGGGCAAGAGACCCAGTACTTC.

The chain couples TRBV10-2 to TRBJ2-7; no firm D call. V dropped 8 bases and J dropped 0 bases, with 8 bases sitting between them. Germline assignment: CDR1 WSHSY and CDR2 SAAADI. This CDR3 has 12 residues. The CDR3 here is CASALDSYEQYF. CDR3 DNA: TGCGCCAGCGCACTTGACTCCTACGAGCAGTACTTC.

The chain joins TRBV28 to TRBJ2-1, with 12 positions matching TRBD2. Per germline, CDR1 MDHEN and CDR2 SYDVKM. Trimming removed 2 bases from V and 9 bases from J; junction bases left unmatched: 14. The CDR3 runs to 18 residues. This CDR3 reads CASSLRPGASGRASEQFF. CDR3 in DNA: TGTGCCAGCAGTTTACGGCCCGGGGCTAGCGGGAGGGCCAGTGAGCAGTTCTTC.

This clone appeared once. CDR3 nucleotide sequence: TGTGCCAGTAGTAGCCTCAGGGGGCCGGGGGACACTGAAGCTTTCTTT. This sequence encodes CASSSLRGPGDTEAFF. The V call is TRBV19, the J call TRBJ1-1; TRBD1 matches at 8 bases. This CDR3 spans 16 amino acids. Germline V gives CDR1 LNHDA, CDR2 SQIVND (reference sequence). The V and J ends lost 4 bases and 3 bases, in that order; junction bases with no gene match: 10. The full variable domain, completed using reference TRBV19 and TRBJ1-1, is DGGITQSPKYLFRKEGQNVTLSCEQNLNHDAMYWYRQDPGQGLRLIYYSQIVNDFQKGDIAEGYSVSREKKESFPLTVTSAQKNPTAFYLCASSSLRGPGDTEAFFGQGTRLTVV.

The chain uses TRBV5-6 and TRBJ2-5; TRBD2 agrees at 10 bases. The CDR3 consists of 16 residues. Germline values: CDR1 SGHDT, CDR2 YYEEEE. V was clipped by 0 bases and J by 2 bases; unmatched bases: 4. CDR3 region: CASSLGLAGAQETQYF. Written as DNA, the CDR3 is TGTGCCAGCAGCTTGGGTCTAGCGGGGGCTCAAGAGACCCAGTACTTC.

V usage is TRBV2 and J usage is TRBJ2-5; tentative D call: TRBD1 (6 bases). This CDR3 has 12 residues. Germline lookup yields CDR1 SNHLY and CDR2 FYNNEI. Trimming removed 5 bases from V and 4 bases from J, with 8 bases in between. The CDR3 DNA follows: TGTGCCAGCAGTTCAGGGGTAGAGACCCAGTACTTC. It is translated as CASSSGVETQYF.

V usage is TRBV30 and J usage is TRBJ2-2; maybe TRBD2 (5 bases). This CDR3 is built from 12 residues. V lost 1 base and J lost 6, with 6 bases in between. From germline, CDR1 is GTSNPN and CDR2 SVGIG (reference sequence). The DNA for the CDR3 is TGTGCCTGGAGTGATAGCGCCGGGGAGCTGTTTTTT. It translates to CAWSDSAGELFF.

The gene calls are TRBV5-1 and TRBJ2-5; D might be TRBD1 (5 bases). Trimming left V 2 bases short and J 1 base short, with 12 bases between. From germline, CDR1 is SGHRS and CDR2 YFSETQ. This CDR3 comprises 15 residues. CDR3 region: CASSFDSGIQETQYF. The CDR3 DNA reads as TGCGCCAGCAGCTTTGACAGTGGGATCCAAGAGACCCAGTACTTC.

With respect to this clone: Other DNA sequences within the sample encode an identical CDR3. The CDR3 DNA follows: TGTGCCACCAGCAGAGATCGTACGGGAAGCACTGAAGCTTTCTTT. It yields the protein CATSRDRTGSTEAFF. This chain joins TRBV15 and TRBJ1-1; D gene ambiguous. The germline CDR1 and CDR2 sequences are LNHNV and YYDKDF (reference sequence). CDR3 length: 15 residues. Trimming cost V 0 bases and J 4 bases, with 12 bases left between them.

This clone came up once. Within the sample, other DNA sequences also encode this same CDR3. The chain is built from TRBV5-1 and TRBJ2-2; the match to TRBD1 covers 7 bases. After removal of 2 bases from V and 0 bases from J, the junction contained 1 base not matched to a gene. The CDR3 runs 15 residues. Germline loops: CDR1 SGHRS, CDR2 YFSETQ. CDR3 sequence (DNA): TGCGCCAGCAGCTTAGGGACAGCGAACACCGGGGAGCTGTTTTTT. Its protein is CASSLGTANTGELFF.

The chain uses TRBV30 and TRBJ2-7; TRBD2 matches at 16 bases. Trimming cost V 0 bases and J 5 bases; bases outside gene matches: 4. The CDR3 totals 16 residues. The germline gives CDR1 GTSNPN, CDR2 SVGIG (reference sequence). The CDR3 here is CAWSVGTSGGAHEQYF. CDR3 DNA: TGTGCCTGGAGTGTCGGGACTAGCGGGGGGGCCCACGAGCAGTACTTC. Complete variable domain (other parts from reference TRBV30 and TRBJ2-7): SQTIHQWPATLVQPVGSPLSLECTVEGTSNPNLYWYRQAAGRGLQLLFYSVGIGQISSEVPQNLSASRPQDRQFILSSKKLLLSDSGFYLCAWSVGTSGGAHEQYFGPGTRLTVT.

The CDR3 here is CASRSYRVVGYTF. The CDR3 nucleotides read TGTGCCAGCAGGTCATACAGGGTTGTTGGCTACACCTTC. The rearrangement links TRBV11-2 to TRBJ1-2; tentatively, D is TRBD1 (6 bases). CDR1 and CDR2 from the germline V gene are SGHAT and FQNNGV. Trimming left V 6 bases short and J 7 bases short, with 15 bases between. The CDR3 is 13 residues long.

V gene TRBV27 combines with J gene TRBJ2-5, with a weak D call TRBD1 (6 bases). From germline, CDR1 is MNHEY and CDR2 SMNVEV (reference sequence). Between the trimmed V and J ends, which lost 5 bases and 7 bases, there was a span of 23 bases. There are 16 residues in the CDR3. The CDR3 here is CASSGTQGALYGTQYF. The CDR3 DNA follows: TGTGCCAGCAGTGGCACACAGGGAGCGCTTTACGGGACCCAGTACTTC.

The chain joins TRBV28 to TRBJ1-2; possibly TRBD1 for D (6 bases). CDR3 length: 12 amino acids. Deletions cut 3 bases from V and 6 bases from J, with 8 bases between. CDR1 MDHEN and CDR2 SYDVKM come from the germline V gene. The CDR3 loop reads CASSFTGHGYTF. As DNA, the CDR3 is TGTGCCAGCAGTTTTACAGGGCATGGCTACACCTTC.